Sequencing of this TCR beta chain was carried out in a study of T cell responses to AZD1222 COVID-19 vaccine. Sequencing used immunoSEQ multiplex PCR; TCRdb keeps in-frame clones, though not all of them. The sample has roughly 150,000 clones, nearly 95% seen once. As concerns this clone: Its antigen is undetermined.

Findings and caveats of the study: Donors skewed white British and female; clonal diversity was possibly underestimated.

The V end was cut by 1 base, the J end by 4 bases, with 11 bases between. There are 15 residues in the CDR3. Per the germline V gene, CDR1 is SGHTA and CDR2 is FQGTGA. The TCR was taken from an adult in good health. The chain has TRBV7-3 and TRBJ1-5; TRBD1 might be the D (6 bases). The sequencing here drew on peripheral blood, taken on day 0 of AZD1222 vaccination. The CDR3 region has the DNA TGTGCCAGCAGCTTAAACGCCGACAGGAATCAGCCCCAGCATTTT. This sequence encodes CASSLNADRNQPQHF.